A single sample is the source of the 21 T cell receptor beta chains below, sequenced in a study of T cells in Graves' hyperthyroidism and ophthalmopathy. TCR beta CDR3 sequences were amplified from RNA transcripts. The primer set for the first-round RT-PCR of the TCR CDR3 was HTBI. From the multiplex PCR reads, TCRdb called clonotypes with MiXCR, one entry per CDR3 protein. The sample lists hundreds of thousands of distinct CDR3 sequences, under 25% seen once, with around a third in the top ten. The sequenced material came from blood. The receptors here all came from a man in his thirties or forties with Graves' ophthalmopathy.

This chain joins TRBV7-9 and TRBJ2-7, with D unclear. Trimming took off 1 base at V and 1 base at J, with 8 bases between the two ends. This CDR3 comprises 14 residues. Germline assignment: CDR1 SEHNR and CDR2 FQNEAQ (reference sequence). For the CDR3, the DNA is TGTGCCAGCAGCTTAGTGGCGGAATCCTACGAGCAGTACTTC. As protein: CASSLVAESYEQYF.

This clonotype was counted between two and nine times. This chain connects TRBV7-2 to TRBJ2-2; no reliable D call. The V end was cut by 4 bases, the J end by 5 bases, with 8 bases between. CDR1 and CDR2 from the germline V gene are SGHTA and FQGNSA. The CDR3 covers 13 residues. The CDR3 region is CASSYDLTGELFF. In nucleotides, the CDR3 is TGTGCCAGCAGCTATGACTTGACCGGGGAGCTGTTTTTT.

This sequence joins TRBV30 and TRBJ1-5, with 9 nucleotides matching TRBD1. V lost 1 base, J lost 3 bases, and 4 bases stayed unmatched. The CDR3 is made up of 15 amino acids. CDR1 and CDR2 (germline): GTSNPN, SVGIG (reference sequence). In DNA form, the CDR3 reads TGTGCCTGGAGTGGGACAGGGGTCTTCAATCAGCCCCAGCATTTT. Its protein is CAWSGTGVFNQPQHF.

The J gene is TRBJ2-1, the V gene TRBV27; 8 bases align to TRBD2. Germline V lookup: CDR1 MNHEY, CDR2 SMNVEV (reference sequence). V was clipped by 5 bases and J by 2 bases; unmatched bases: 8. The CDR3 has 16 amino acids. Here the CDR3 reads CASSLAGGVAYNEQFF. The CDR3 bases are TGTGCCAGCAGTCTAGCGGGCGGAGTAGCCTACAATGAGCAGTTCTTC.

The rearrangement links TRBV4-1 to TRBJ1-2; maybe TRBD1 (6 bases). V dropped 1 base and J dropped 4 bases, with 16 bases sitting between them. The germline CDR1 and CDR2 sequences are MGHRA and YSYEKL. The CDR3 runs 16 residues. The CDR3 DNA reads TGCGCCAGCAGCCAAGCGGCCGGGGGCGAGGGCTATGGCTACACCTTC. Translating gives CASSQAAGGEGYGYTF.

The V gene is TRBV7-9, the J gene TRBJ1-1; unclear D gene. CDR1 is SEHNR, CDR2 FQNEAQ, per germline (reference sequence). Trimming removed 0 bases at V and 0 bases at J, with 5 bases between. The CDR3 loop spans 14 amino acids. The CDR3 DNA is TGTGCCAGCAGCTTAGCTTATCTGAACACTGAAGCTTTCTTT. Its translation: CASSLAYLNTEAFF.

A few counts support this clonotype. The chain employs TRBV9 and TRBJ2-7; TRBD2 matches 7 bases. This CDR3 region has 14 residues. CDR1 SGDLS and CDR2 YYNGEE come from the germline V gene. The junction had 4 bases not matched to a gene; V was cut back by 0 bases and J by 4 bases. This CDR3 reads CASSVAGGGYEQYF. CDR3 DNA: TGTGCCAGCAGCGTAGCGGGGGGAGGGTACGAGCAGTACTTC.

This chain uses TRBV20-1 with TRBJ1-5; 8 positions agree with TRBD1. Germline V lookup: CDR1 DFQATT, CDR2 SNEGSKA (reference sequence). J gave up 8 bases and V 3 bases, and 6 bases lay outside the gene matches. The CDR3 extends over 13 amino acids. For the CDR3, the DNA is TGCAGTGCTAGTGACAGGGGAATGGAGCCCCAGCATTTT. This codes for CSASDRGMEPQHF.

In this sample, this clonotype turned up many times. This chain links TRBV30 with TRBJ2-7; D is ambiguous. CDR1 and CDR2 from the germline V gene are GTSNPN and SVGIG (reference sequence). The V and J ends lost 3 bases and 3 bases respectively, with 12 bases between them. This CDR3 region has 13 residues. Written as DNA, the CDR3 is TGTGCCTGGAGAGGTGGAGCTATCTACGAGCAGTACTTC. Translated, it gives CAWRGGAIYEQYF.

This clonotype was observed many times. This chain joins TRBV5-1 and TRBJ2-1; 8 positions agree with TRBD2. In germline, CDR1 is SGHRS, CDR2 YFSETQ. The trim removed 6 bases at V and 8 bases at J, leaving 7 bases unmatched. This CDR3 region has 13 residues. CDR3 sequence (DNA): TGCGCCAGCACAGCGGGAGCGGGGGATGAGCAGTTCTTC. Its translation is CASTAGAGDEQFF.

This rearrangement joins TRBV5-1 to TRBJ2-5; possible D gene TRBD2, 5 bases. CDR1 and CDR2 (germline): SGHRS, YFSETQ. Trimming stripped 6 bases from V and 5 bases from J, with 20 bases between. The CDR3 runs 15 residues. For the CDR3, the DNA is TGCGCCAGCAAGAGGTCGGGAAGCGTTTCGGAGACCCAGTACTTC. As protein: CASKRSGSVSETQYF.

The gene calls are TRBV20-1 and TRBJ2-1; TRBD2 matches 15 bases. J lost 4 bases, V lost 6 bases, and 16 bases had no gene match. Germline CDR1 reads DFQATT; CDR2 reads SNEGSKA (reference sequence). The CDR3 extends over 19 amino acids. CDR3 in amino acids: CSATHGPRGTSGRYNEQFF. DNA for the CDR3: TGCAGTGCCACACATGGGCCCAGAGGGACTAGCGGGAGGTACAATGAGCAGTTCTTC.

The rearrangement links TRBV6-1 to TRBJ1-4; D might be TRBD1 (6 bases). CDR1 is MNHNS, CDR2 SASEGT, per germline. CDR3 length equals 15 residues. V gave up 3 bases and J gave up 7 bases, with 15 bases separating them. This chain's CDR3 is CASSDGAGAGEKLFF. The DNA of the CDR3 is TGTGCCAGCAGTGATGGGGCGGGGGCCGGTGAAAAACTGTTTTTT.

This clonotype appeared many times. The chain has TRBV30 and TRBJ2-5; D is perhaps TRBD1 or TRBD2 (5 bases each). CDR1 and CDR2 (germline): GTSNPN, SVGIG (reference sequence). This CDR3 spans 14 amino acids. With 4 bases removed from V and 0 bases from J, the gap between germline ends came to 12 bases. The CDR3 region has the DNA TGTGCCTGGAACCCGGGACCAAACCAAGAGACCCAGTACTTC. Its protein product is CAWNPGPNQETQYF. Based on the CDR3 plus reference TRBV30 and TRBJ2-5, the full variable domain is SQTIHQWPATLVQPVGSPLSLECTVEGTSNPNLYWYRQAAGRGLQLLFYSVGIGQISSEVPQNLSASRPQDRQFILSSKKLLLSDSGFYLCAWNPGPNQETQYFGPGTRLLVL.

This clonotype was observed a few times. J is TRBJ2-2 and V is TRBV7-8; D is ambiguous. CDR1 and CDR2 (germline): SGHVS, FQNEAQ. The CDR3 has 15 amino acids. V dropped 3 bases and J dropped 2 bases, with 10 bases sitting between them. The CDR3 is CASSLGPSNTGELFF. The CDR3 DNA reads as TGTGCCAGCAGCTTGGGCCCCTCAAACACCGGGGAGCTGTTTTTT.

The table lists this clonotype with a few counts. Its ends do not fully match the called genes, so a read error is possible. This chain uses TRBV6-1 with TRBJ2-6, with a weak D call TRBD1 (5 bases). CDR3 size: 12 residues. Germline loops: CDR1 MNHNS, CDR2 SASEGT. As DNA, the CDR3 is TGTGCCAGCTTCTCTGGGGCCAACATCCTGACTTTC. It specifies CASFSGANILTF.

The V gene is TRBV28, the J gene TRBJ2-7; 11 bases agree with TRBD2. CDR1 and CDR2 from the germline V gene are MDHEN and SYDVKM. V gave up 6 bases and J gave up 1 base; unmatched junction bases: 20. The CDR3 totals 20 residues. The CDR3 region has the DNA TGTGCCAGCAGACTCCGGGACCTAAAAAGGGGACTAGCGGTTTCCTACGAGCAGTACTTC. It encodes CASRLRDLKRGLAVSYEQYF.

This chain links TRBV4-1 with TRBJ1-1, with D hard to call. There are 11 residues in the CDR3. Germline V lookup: CDR1 MGHRA, CDR2 YSYEKL. V lost 1 base and J 10 bases, leaving 7 bases between the germline ends. This chain's CDR3 is CASSQGVGAFF. DNA of the CDR3: TGCGCCAGCAGCCAAGGGGTAGGAGCTTTCTTT.

The chain couples TRBV6-2 or TRBV6-3 to TRBJ1-5; 7 bases are shared with TRBD1. The CDR3 runs to 14 residues. V dropped 10 bases and J dropped 3; count of bases not matched to a gene: 9. Looked up from germline, CDR1 is MNHEY and CDR2 is SVGEGT. For the CDR3, the DNA is TGTGCCACTGGTCCAGACAGGGTCAATCAGCCCCAGCATTTT. It encodes CATGPDRVNQPQHF.

The chain has TRBV19 and TRBJ2-1; weak D call: TRBD2 (5 bases). The length of the CDR3 is 15 residues. Germline-derived CDR1 and CDR2 are LNHDA and SQIVND (reference sequence). V dropped 1 base and J dropped 2 bases, with 9 bases sitting between them. The DNA for the CDR3 is TGTGCCAGTAGTATAGCGGGATCCCCCTACAATGAGCAGTTCTTC. Residues: CASSIAGSPYNEQFF. The variable domain in full, with the rest retrieved from reference TRBV19 and TRBJ2-1, is DGGITQSPKYLFRKEGQNVTLSCEQNLNHDAMYWYRQDPGQGLRLIYYSQIVNDFQKGDIAEGYSVSREKKESFPLTVTSAQKNPTAFYLCASSIAGSPYNEQFFGPGTRLTVL.

This clonotype was recorded at least ten times. The rearrangement joins TRBV18 to TRBJ2-3; D assignment may be TRBD1 or TRBD2 (5 bases each). Germline V gives CDR1 KGHSH, CDR2 LQKENI. V lost 1 base and J 2 bases, leaving 13 bases between the germline ends. CDR3 length equals 16 residues. In DNA form, the CDR3 reads TGTGCCAGCTCACCACTAGCAGGGACCCTCACAGATACGCAGTATTTT. Protein: CASSPLAGTLTDTQYF. Full variable domain (missing parts from reference TRBV18 and TRBJ2-3): NAGVMQNPRHLVRRRGQEARLRCSPMKGHSHVYWYRQLPEEGLKFMVYLQKENIIDESGMPKERFSAEFPKEGPSILRIQQVVRGDSAAYFCASSPLAGTLTDTQYFGPGTRLTVL.